A selection of T cell receptor beta chains follows, all from one sample in a study of response to subunit inactivated influenza vaccine. TCRdb re-called the RT-PCR reads through MiXCR, storing one row per CDR3 protein. The table shows over 400,000 distinct CDR3 sequences, with approximately 12% occurring only once. Sequencing was performed on PBMCs from blood, taken around seven weeks after vaccination. All receptors come from a man in his forties or fifties who received an inactivated influenza vaccine. Both conserved end residues are part of each CDR3. The D gene is left open where the match is weak. Size values are once, few and many counts, or a class for expanded clones, and some rows have none.

size,V,J,D,DNA,CDR3
few,TRBV24-1,TRBJ2-7,TRBD2,TGTGCCACCAGCCCCTCGGGAGGGAACTCCTACGAGCAGTACTTC,CATSPSGGNSYEQYF
few,TRBV29-1,TRBJ2-3,-,TGCAGCGTTCGTGACAGCACAGATACGCAGTATTTT,CSVRDSTDTQYF
many,TRBV9,TRBJ2-7,TRBD2,TGTGCCAGCAGCGTGGGGACTAAATCCTACGAGCAGTACTTC,CASSVGTKSYEQYF
-,TRBV5-1,TRBJ2-1,TRBD1,TGCGCCAGCAGCCCCCCTTTAGGACAGGGATCCTACAATGAGCAGTTCTTC,CASSPPLGQGSYNEQFF
few,TRBV5-1,TRBJ2-4,-,TGCGCCAGCAGCCAGAGTGGCGGAGGGGCCAAAAACATTCAGTACTTC,CASSQSGGGAKNIQYF
few,TRBV20-1,TRBJ2-4,TRBD1,TGCAGTGCTACCCGACAGGGACCCGCTCGGACCTTGGCCAAAAACATTCAGTACTTC,CSATRQGPARTLAKNIQYF
few,TRBV5-6,TRBJ2-7,-,TGTGCCAGCAGCTTGGCTGTTTTGGGCCCGAGCGCCTACGAGCAGTACTTC,CASSLAVLGPSAYEQYF
-,TRBV4-3,TRBJ1-1,-,TGCGCCAGGAGCCAAGATCGCCTCGGGGGGGCCGCTGAAGCTTTCTTT,CARSQDRLGGAAEAFF
few,TRBV4-3,TRBJ1-1,-,TGCGCCAGCAGATCGAGAATCGGGAACACTGAAGCTTTCTTT,CASRSRIGNTEAFF
many,TRBV15,TRBJ2-1,-,TGTGCCACCAGCAGAGCCCTCGCGGACACCGATGAGCAGTTCTTC,CATSRALADTDEQFF
few,TRBV7-2,TRBJ1-1,-,TGTGCCAGCAGCCTTAAGGGTGGCGCTGAAGCTTTCTTT,CASSLKGGAEAFF
few,TRBV7-2,TRBJ1-4,-,TGTGCCAGCAGCCGCCGGGGGGTTGGTGAAAAACTGTTTTTT,CASSRRGVGEKLFF
few,TRBV7-9,TRBJ2-5,TRBD1,TGTGCCAGCAGCACCACGGGACAGGGGGTAGAGACCCAGTACTTC,CASSTTGQGVETQYF
-,TRBV12-3/TRBV12-4,TRBJ2-5,-,TGTGCCAGCAGTTTAAAGGGCAATCAAGAGACCCAGTACTTC,CASSLKGNQETQYF
-,TRBV2,TRBJ2-7,-,TGTGCCAGCAGTGGTATCCAGGGGAACTACGAGCAGTACTTC,CASSGIQGNYEQYF
few,TRBV20-1,TRBJ1-5,-,TGCAGTGCTAGAGATCGGTGGGTGGGGACCCAGCATTTT,CSARDRWVGTQHF
-,TRBV7-3,TRBJ2-3,-,TGTGCCAGCAGCTTAACGTTGCACAGCACAGATACGCAGTATTTT,CASSLTLHSTDTQYF
few,TRBV6-2/TRBV6-3,TRBJ2-1,-,TGTGCCAGCAGTTACTCGATAGTCTCAGGGGCTCGCAATGAGCAGTTCTTC,CASSYSIVSGARNEQFF
-,TRBV3-1,TRBJ2-5,TRBD2,TGTGCCAGCAGCCAAGATTGGAGACTAGCGGGAGACCTCCTCGATCGAGAGACCCAGTACTTC,CASSQDWRLAGDLLDRETQYF
many,TRBV4-3,TRBJ2-1,-,TGCGCCAGCAGCCAAGAGGCCAGACTATACAATGAGCAGTTCTTC,CASSQEARLYNEQFF
-,TRBV20-1,TRBJ2-2,TRBD1,TGCAGTGCTAGAGTCCCCGGACAGGGGGCCGGCGGGGAGCTGTTTTTT,CSARVPGQGAGGELFF
few,TRBV20-1,TRBJ2-1,-,TGCAGTGCTACGGACTCCTACCGGGGCTCCTACAATGAGCAGTTCTTC,CSATDSYRGSYNEQFF
many,TRBV5-1,TRBJ2-1,TRBD2,TGCGCCACCCAGACTAGCAATGGGGCTCAGCAACAGTTCTTC,CATQTSNGAQQQFF
few,TRBV6-2/TRBV6-3,TRBJ2-7,-,TGTGCCAGCAGTTACAAAAGGGGTTCCGAGCAGTACTTC,CASSYKRGSEQYF
many,TRBV24-1,TRBJ2-2,-,TGTGCCACCAGTGAGCCAAAGGGGGCGAACACCGGGGAGCTGTTTTTT,CATSEPKGANTGELFF
-,TRBV2,TRBJ1-5,-,TGTGCCAGCAGTGAAGCGCGGTGGGGAGGAGGGAATCAGCCCCAGCATTTT,CASSEARWGGGNQPQHF
-,TRBV28,TRBJ2-3,-,TGTGCCAGCAGTACCCCGGCCAGCGGAAGCACAGATACGCAGTATTTT,CASSTPASGSTDTQYF
few,TRBV20-1,TRBJ2-2,-,TGCAGGGATCTACATACCGGGGAGCTGTTTTTT,CRDLHTGELFF
-,TRBV20-1,TRBJ2-7,-,TGCAGTGCTAGACCCCACTCCTACTACGAGCAGTACTTC,CSARPHSYYEQYF
many,TRBV3-1,TRBJ2-7,TRBD1,TGTGCCAGCAGTCAAGCCGGGACAGCAACTTACGAGCAGTACTTC,CASSQAGTATYEQYF
-,TRBV6-5,TRBJ1-2,TRBD1,TGTGCCAGCAGTTATTCGACAGGGGGTTACTATGGCTACACCTTC,CASSYSTGGYYGYTF
few,TRBV27,TRBJ2-6,-,TGTGCCAGCAGTTTCTGGCCCTCTGGGGCCAACGTCCTGACTTTC,CASSFWPSGANVLTF
-,TRBV3-1,TRBJ2-3,-,TGTGCCAGCAGCCAAGGAGGGTCAGGGACTGATACGCAGTATTTT,CASSQGGSGTDTQYF
few,TRBV5-1,TRBJ2-1,TRBD2,TGCGCCAGCAGTAGCGGGCCCCGCCTTAGCTCCTACAATGAGCAGTTCTTC,CASSSGPRLSSYNEQFF
-,TRBV11-2,TRBJ2-7,-,TGTGCCAGCAGCTACGGCCCGGGTTACATCGTCTACGAGCAGTACTTC,CASSYGPGYIVYEQYF
few,TRBV29-1,TRBJ2-5,-,TGCAGCGTTGTTAGAGTGGCGGACGAGACCCAGTACTTC,CSVVRVADETQYF
few,TRBV6-1,TRBJ1-4,-,TGTGCCAGCAAGGACACCGCAACTAATGAAAAACTGTTTTTT,CASKDTATNEKLFF
-,TRBV20-1,TRBJ2-3,-,TGCTTGACCTCCTCGGGCACAGATACGCAGTATTTT,CLTSSGTDTQYF
-,TRBV7-6,TRBJ2-1,TRBD2,TGTGCCAGCAGCTTAAGTAGCGGGGTTGAGCAGTTCTTC,CASSLSSGVEQFF
many,TRBV7-9,TRBJ2-1,TRBD2,TGCGCCAGCAGCTCCCTAGCGGGAGGTCCCAATGAGCAGTTCTTC,CASSSLAGGPNEQFF
many,TRBV5-1,TRBJ2-3,TRBD1,TGCGCCAGCAGCCCTTGGACAGGGGCAGATACGCAGTATTTT,CASSPWTGADTQYF
few,TRBV15,TRBJ2-6,-,TGTGCCACCAGCAGGGCAGGGTCCCGCTCTGGGGCCAACGTCCTGACTTTC,CATSRAGSRSGANVLTF
-,TRBV7-8,TRBJ2-3,TRBD2,TGTGCCAGCACGATAAGCGGGAGGGGCACAGATACGCAGTATTTT,CASTISGRGTDTQYF
-,TRBV7-2,TRBJ2-1,-,TGTGCCAGCAGCTCGGGACGTATTTGGAATGAGCAGTTCTTC,CASSSGRIWNEQFF
many,TRBV20-1,TRBJ2-2,-,TGCAGTGCTAGAGATCAGGGCGGGGAGCTGTTTTTT,CSARDQGGELFF
-,TRBV3-1,TRBJ1-1,-,TGTGCCAGCAGCCAAGAAAGAGGGACCCTTGGAAACACTGAAGCTTTCTTT,CASSQERGTLGNTEAFF
few,TRBV5-1,TRBJ1-6,-,TGCGCCAGCAGCTTCGGCCAGGATGCTTCACCCCTCCACTTT,CASSFGQDASPLHF
many,TRBV6-1,TRBJ1-3,-,TGTGCCAGCAGTCGGGACACGGGAGGAAACACCATATATTTT,CASSRDTGGNTIYF
-,TRBV20-1,TRBJ2-1,-,TGCAGTGCTAGAGGTGGCTCTACCTACAATGAGCAGTTCTTC,CSARGGSTYNEQFF
few,TRBV5-5,TRBJ1-2,-,TGTGCCAGCAGCCCTGACTCGACTGGCTACACCTTC,CASSPDSTGYTF
few,TRBV12-3/TRBV12-4,TRBJ2-6,-,TGTGCCAGCACGAGACTCTCTGGGGCCAACGTCCTGACTTTC,CASTRLSGANVLTF
few,TRBV7-8,TRBJ2-4,-,TGTGCCAGCAGCCCTAGGGGGAGGAAAAACATTCAGTACTTC,CASSPRGRKNIQYF
few,TRBV5-1,TRBJ2-5,TRBD2,TGCGCCAGCAGCCAACCACTAGCGGCCAACCAAGAGACCCAGTACTTC,CASSQPLAANQETQYF
-,TRBV6-1,TRBJ2-7,TRBD2,TGTGCCAGCAGTGAGCGGGAGGGCCGTTCCTACGAGCAGTACTTC,CASSEREGRSYEQYF
-,TRBV5-1,TRBJ2-7,-,TGCGCCAGCAGCTTGGTCGGGTCAGTGGGGGCCAGGACCGACTACGAGCAGTACTTC,CASSLVGSVGARTDYEQYF
few,TRBV12-3/TRBV12-4,TRBJ1-1,-,TGTGCCAGCGGCGGGAAGATGAACACTGAAGCTTTCTTT,CASGGKMNTEAFF